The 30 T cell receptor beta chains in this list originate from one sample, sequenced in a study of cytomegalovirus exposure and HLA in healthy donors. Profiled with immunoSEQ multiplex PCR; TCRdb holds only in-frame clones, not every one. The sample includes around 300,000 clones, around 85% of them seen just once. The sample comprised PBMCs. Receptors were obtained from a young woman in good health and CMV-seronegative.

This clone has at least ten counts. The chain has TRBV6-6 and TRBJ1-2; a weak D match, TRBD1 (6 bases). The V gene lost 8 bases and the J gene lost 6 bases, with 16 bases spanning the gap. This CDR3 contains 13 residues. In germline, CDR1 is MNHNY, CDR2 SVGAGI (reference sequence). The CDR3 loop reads CASYPDSFDGYTF. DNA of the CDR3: TGTGCCAGCTATCCGGACAGCTTCGATGGCTACACCTTC.

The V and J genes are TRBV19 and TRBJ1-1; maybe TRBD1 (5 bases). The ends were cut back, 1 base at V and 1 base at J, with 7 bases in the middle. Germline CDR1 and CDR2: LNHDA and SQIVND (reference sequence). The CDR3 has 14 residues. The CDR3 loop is CASSIGQKNTEAFF. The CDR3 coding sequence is TGTGCCAGTAGTATAGGACAGAAGAACACTGAAGCTTTCTTT.

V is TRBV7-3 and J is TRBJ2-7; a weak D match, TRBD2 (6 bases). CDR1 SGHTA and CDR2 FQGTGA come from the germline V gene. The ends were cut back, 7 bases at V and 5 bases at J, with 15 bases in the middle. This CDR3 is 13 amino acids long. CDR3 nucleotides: TGTGCCAGCACCCCCGGGGGTACCCACGAGCAGTACTTC. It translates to CASTPGGTHEQYF.

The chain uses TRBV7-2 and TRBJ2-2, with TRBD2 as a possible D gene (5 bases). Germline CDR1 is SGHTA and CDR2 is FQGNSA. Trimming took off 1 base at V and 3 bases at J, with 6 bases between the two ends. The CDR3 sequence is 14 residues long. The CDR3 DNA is TGTGCCAGCAGCTTAGTGCGGGACACCGGGGAGCTGTTTTTT. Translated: CASSLVRDTGELFF. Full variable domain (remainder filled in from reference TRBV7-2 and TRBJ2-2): GAGVSQSPSNKVTEKGKDVELRCDPISGHTALYWYRQSLGQGLEFLIYFQGNSAPDKSGLPSDRFSAERTGGSVSTLTIQRTQQEDSAVYLCASSLVRDTGELFFGEGSRLTVL.

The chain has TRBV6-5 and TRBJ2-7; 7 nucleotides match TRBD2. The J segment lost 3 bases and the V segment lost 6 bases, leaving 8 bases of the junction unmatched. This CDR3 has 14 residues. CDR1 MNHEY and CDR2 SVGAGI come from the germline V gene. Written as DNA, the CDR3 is TGTGCCAGCAGGCCCCTAGCGGACTACTACGAGCAGTACTTC. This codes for CASRPLADYYEQYF.

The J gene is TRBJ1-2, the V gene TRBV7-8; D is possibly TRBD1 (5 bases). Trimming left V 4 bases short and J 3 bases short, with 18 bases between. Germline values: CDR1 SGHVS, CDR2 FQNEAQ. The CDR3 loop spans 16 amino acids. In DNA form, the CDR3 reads TGTGCCAGCAGCTCCCCCTCGGAGGGGCCGGACTATGGCTACACCTTC. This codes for CASSSPSEGPDYGYTF.

In nucleotides, the CDR3 is TGCGCCAGCAGAGAAGGGACTAGCGGGGGGATTATAGATACGCAGTATTTT. It is translated as CASREGTSGGIIDTQYF. The chain has TRBV5-1 and TRBJ2-3; 15 bases are shared with TRBD2. Germline assignment: CDR1 SGHRS and CDR2 YFSETQ. This CDR3 is built from 17 residues. V gave up 5 bases and J gave up 5 bases; unmatched junction bases: 9.

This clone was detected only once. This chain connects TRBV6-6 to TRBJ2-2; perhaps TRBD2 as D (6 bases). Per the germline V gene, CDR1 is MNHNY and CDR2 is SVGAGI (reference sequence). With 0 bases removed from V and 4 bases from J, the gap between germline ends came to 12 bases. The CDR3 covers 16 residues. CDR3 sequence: CASSYSAPRGTGELFF. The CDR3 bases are TGTGCCAGCAGTTACTCGGCCCCGCGGGGCACCGGGGAGCTGTTTTTT.

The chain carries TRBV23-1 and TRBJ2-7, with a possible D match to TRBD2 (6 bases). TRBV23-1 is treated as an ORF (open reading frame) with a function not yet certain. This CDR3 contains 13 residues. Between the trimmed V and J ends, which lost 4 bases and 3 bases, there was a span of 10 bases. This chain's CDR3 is CASSRKGGYEQYF. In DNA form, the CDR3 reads TGCGCCAGCAGTCGAAAGGGAGGCTACGAGCAGTACTTC.

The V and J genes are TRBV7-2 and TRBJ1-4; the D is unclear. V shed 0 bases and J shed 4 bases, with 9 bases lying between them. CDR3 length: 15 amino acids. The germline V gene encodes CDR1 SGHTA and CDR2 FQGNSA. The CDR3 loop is CASSLAATINEKLFF. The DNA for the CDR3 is TGTGCCAGCAGCTTAGCGGCCACCATTAATGAAAAACTGTTTTTT.

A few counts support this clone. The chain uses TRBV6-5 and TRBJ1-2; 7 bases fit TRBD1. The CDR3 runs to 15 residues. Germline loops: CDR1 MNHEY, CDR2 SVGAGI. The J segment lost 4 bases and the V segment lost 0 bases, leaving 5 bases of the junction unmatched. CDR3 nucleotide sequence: TGTGCCAGCAGTTACTCACAGGGGATCTCCTATGGCTACACCTTC. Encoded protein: CASSYSQGISYGYTF.

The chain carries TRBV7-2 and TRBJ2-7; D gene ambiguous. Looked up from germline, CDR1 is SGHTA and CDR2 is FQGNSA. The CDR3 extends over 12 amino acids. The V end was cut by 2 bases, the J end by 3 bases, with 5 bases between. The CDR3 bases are TGTGCCAGCAGCTTACAGTACTACGAGCAGTACTTC. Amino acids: CASSLQYYEQYF.

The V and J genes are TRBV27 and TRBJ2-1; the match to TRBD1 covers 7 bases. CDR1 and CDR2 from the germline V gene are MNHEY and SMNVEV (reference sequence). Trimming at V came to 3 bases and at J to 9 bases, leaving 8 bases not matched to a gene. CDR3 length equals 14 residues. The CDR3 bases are TGTGCCAGCAGTTTCCCGACAGGGCGGACTGAGCAGTTCTTC. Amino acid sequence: CASSFPTGRTEQFF.

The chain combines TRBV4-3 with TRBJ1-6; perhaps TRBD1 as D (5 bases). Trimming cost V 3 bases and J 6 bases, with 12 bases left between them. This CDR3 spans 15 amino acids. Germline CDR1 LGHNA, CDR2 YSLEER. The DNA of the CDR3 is TGCGCCAGCAGCCAGGACCCGGGACTTAATTCACCCCTCCACTTT. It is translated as CASSQDPGLNSPLHF.

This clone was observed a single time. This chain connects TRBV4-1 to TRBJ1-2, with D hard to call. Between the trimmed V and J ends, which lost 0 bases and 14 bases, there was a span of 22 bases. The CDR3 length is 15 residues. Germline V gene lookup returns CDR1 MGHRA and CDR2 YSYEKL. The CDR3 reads CASSQESRDIPGGTF. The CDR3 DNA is TGCGCCAGCAGCCAAGAGAGTCGGGATATCCCGGGAGGGACCTTC.

In DNA form, the CDR3 reads TGCAGCGTTGGGGGGGGCATAAGCACAGATACGCAGTATTTT. Protein: CSVGGGISTDTQYF. The genes are TRBV29-1 and TRBJ2-3, with TRBD2 as a possible D gene (7 bases). The germline V and J ends were trimmed by 4 bases and 0 bases, with 11 bases remaining between them. From germline, CDR1 is SQVTM and CDR2 ANQGSEA. The CDR3 totals 14 residues.

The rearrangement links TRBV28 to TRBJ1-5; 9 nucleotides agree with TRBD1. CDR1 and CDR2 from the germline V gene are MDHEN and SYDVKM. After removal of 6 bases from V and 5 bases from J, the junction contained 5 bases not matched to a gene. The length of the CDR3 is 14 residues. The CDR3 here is CASSPGQGHQPQHF. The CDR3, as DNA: TGTGCCAGCAGCCCGGGACAGGGACATCAGCCCCAGCATTTT.

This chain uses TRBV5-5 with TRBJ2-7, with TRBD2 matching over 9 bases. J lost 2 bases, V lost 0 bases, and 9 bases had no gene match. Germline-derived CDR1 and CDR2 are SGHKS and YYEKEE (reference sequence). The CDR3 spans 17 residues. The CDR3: CASSLVVSGSEPYEQYF. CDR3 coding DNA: TGTGCCAGCAGCTTGGTAGTTAGCGGGAGCGAGCCCTACGAGCAGTACTTC.

The CDR3 region has the DNA TGTGCCTGGACGTTTAGCAGTGTAGAGACCCAGTACTTC. It is translated as CAWTFSSVETQYF. V is TRBV30 and J is TRBJ2-5, with no clear D. CDR1 is GTSNPN and CDR2 is SVGIG in the germline V gene (reference sequence). The CDR3 spans 13 residues. V lost 4 bases, J lost 4 bases, and 13 bases lay in between.

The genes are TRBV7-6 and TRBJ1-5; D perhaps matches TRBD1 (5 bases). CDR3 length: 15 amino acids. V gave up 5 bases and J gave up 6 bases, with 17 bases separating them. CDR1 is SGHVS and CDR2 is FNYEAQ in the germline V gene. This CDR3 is CASSLRRGKGQPQHF. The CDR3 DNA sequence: TGTGCCAGCAGCCTAAGACGGGGGAAAGGTCAGCCCCAGCATTTT. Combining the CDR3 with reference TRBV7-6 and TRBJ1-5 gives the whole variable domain GAGVSQSPRYKVTKRGQDVALRCDPISGHVSLYWYRQALGQGPEFLTYFNYEAQQDKSGLPNDRFSAERPEGSISTLTIQRTEQRDSAMYRCASSLRRGKGQPQHFGDGTRLSIL.

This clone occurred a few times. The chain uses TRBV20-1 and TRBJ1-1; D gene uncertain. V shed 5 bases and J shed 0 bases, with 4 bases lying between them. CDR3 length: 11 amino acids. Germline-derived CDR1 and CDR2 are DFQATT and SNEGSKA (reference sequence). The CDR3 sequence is CSALLNTEAFF. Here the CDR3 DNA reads TGCAGTGCTCTCTTGAACACTGAAGCTTTCTTT.

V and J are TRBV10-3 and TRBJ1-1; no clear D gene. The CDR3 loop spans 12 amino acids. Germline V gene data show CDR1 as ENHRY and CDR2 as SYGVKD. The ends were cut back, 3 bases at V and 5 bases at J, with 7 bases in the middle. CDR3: CAISEAGTEAFF. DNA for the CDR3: TGTGCCATCAGTGAAGCGGGGACTGAAGCTTTCTTT.

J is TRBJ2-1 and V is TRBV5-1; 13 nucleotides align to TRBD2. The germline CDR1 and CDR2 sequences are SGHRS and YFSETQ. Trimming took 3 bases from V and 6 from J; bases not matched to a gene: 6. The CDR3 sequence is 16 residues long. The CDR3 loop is CASSSVGLAGFNEQFF. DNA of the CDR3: TGCGCCAGCAGCTCCGTGGGACTAGCGGGATTCAATGAGCAGTTCTTC.

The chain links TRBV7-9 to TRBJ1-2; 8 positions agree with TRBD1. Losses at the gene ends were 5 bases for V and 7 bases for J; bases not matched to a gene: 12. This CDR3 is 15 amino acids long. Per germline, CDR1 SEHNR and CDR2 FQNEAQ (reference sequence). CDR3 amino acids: CASSRWEDRVGGYTF. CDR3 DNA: TGTGCCAGCAGCCGATGGGAGGACAGGGTGGGTGGCTACACCTTC.

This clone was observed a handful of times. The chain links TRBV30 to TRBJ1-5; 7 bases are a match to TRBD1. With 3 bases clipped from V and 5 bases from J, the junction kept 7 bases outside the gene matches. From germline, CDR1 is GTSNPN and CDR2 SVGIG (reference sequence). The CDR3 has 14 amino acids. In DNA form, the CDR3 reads TGTGCCTGGAGCGCCCGACAGGGTGATCAGCCCCAGCATTTT. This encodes CAWSARQGDQPQHF.

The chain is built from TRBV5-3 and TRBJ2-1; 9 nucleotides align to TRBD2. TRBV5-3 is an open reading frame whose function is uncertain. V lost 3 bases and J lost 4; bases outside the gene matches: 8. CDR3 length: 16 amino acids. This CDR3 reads CARSCRSGSGYNEQFF. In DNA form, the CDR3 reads TGTGCCAGAAGCTGCCGTAGCGGGAGTGGGTACAATGAGCAGTTCTTC.

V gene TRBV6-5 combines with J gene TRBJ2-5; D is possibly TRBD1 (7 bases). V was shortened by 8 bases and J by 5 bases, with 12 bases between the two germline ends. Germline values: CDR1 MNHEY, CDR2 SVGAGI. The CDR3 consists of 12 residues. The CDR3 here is CASQGGRETQYF. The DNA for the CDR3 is TGTGCCAGCCAGGGGGGCCGGGAGACCCAGTACTTC.

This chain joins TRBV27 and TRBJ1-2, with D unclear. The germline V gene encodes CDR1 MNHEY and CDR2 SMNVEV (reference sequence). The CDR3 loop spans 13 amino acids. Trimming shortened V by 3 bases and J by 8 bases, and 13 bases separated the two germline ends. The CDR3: CASSFGLAGGYTF. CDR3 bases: TGTGCCAGCAGTTTCGGACTCGCAGGAGGCTACACCTTC.

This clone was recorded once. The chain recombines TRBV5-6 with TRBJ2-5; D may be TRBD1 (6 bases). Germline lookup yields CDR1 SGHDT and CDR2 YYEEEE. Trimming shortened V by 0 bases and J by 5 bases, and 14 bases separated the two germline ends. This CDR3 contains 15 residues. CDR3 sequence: CASSLEAGAGETQYF. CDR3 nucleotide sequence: TGTGCCAGCAGCTTGGAGGCAGGGGCAGGGGAGACCCAGTACTTC.

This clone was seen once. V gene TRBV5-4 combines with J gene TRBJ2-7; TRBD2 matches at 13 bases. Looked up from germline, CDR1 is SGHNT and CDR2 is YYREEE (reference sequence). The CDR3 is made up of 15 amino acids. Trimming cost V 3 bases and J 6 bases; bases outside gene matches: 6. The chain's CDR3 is CASSSRTSGSSEQYF. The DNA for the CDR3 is TGTGCCAGCAGCTCACGGACTAGCGGGAGTTCCGAGCAGTACTTC. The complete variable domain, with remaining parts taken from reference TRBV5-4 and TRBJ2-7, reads ETGVTQSPTHLIKTRGQQVTLRCSSQSGHNTVSWYQQALGQGPQFIFQYYREEENGRGNFPPRFSGLQFPNYSSELNVNALELDDSALYLCASSSRTSGSSEQYFGPGTRLTVT.